The entry below describes one TCR beta chain. Its specificity is not known. This sample stems from a study of T cell responses to AZD1222 COVID-19 vaccine. Findings and limits, study-wide: Repertoires in all cases were sampled only once the peak T cell response had passed. Vaccine-associated CD4 TCRs ranged over spike, dominating at 160-218 and 743-854. Reports say nearly half of spike-specific TCRs go after unmutated variant regions.

Combined were second doses at about 4 or about 12 weeks. The CDR3 is 16 residues long. The germline gives CDR1 SGHRS, CDR2 YFSETQ. Trimming took 2 bases from V and 6 from J, leaving 17 bases between them. Sequencing was performed with immunoSEQ multiplex PCR; in TCRdb, only in-frame clones are kept and a portion is missing. The table includes roughly 120,000 clones, more than 80% detected once. This chain joins TRBV5-1 and TRBJ1-4, with D perhaps TRBD1 (6 bases). This clonotype originated in an adult who received the AZD1222 COVID-19 vaccine. This sample comprised peripheral blood, obtained 28 days after the second AZD1222 dose. This CDR3 reads CASSFVSGAQDEKLFF. For the CDR3, the DNA is TGCGCCAGCAGCTTCGTATCAGGGGCGCAGGATGAAAAACTGTTTTTT.